A selection of T cell receptor beta chains follows, all from one sample in a study of cytomegalovirus exposure and HLA in healthy donors. Assay used: immunoSEQ multiplex PCR; TCRdb lists only in-frame clones, some missing. The sample contains 150,000 to 200,000 clones, approximately 80% of which appear only once. The specimen sequenced was PBMCs. The receptors stem from a woman aged 25 to 45 in good health and CMV-seropositive. Each CDR3 is given with its conserved first and last residue. A D gene is named only where the DNA matches it firmly. Size values are once, few and many counts, or a class for expanded clones, and some rows have none.

TGTGCCAGTAGTATGGCGGGGGGGCATATGGACACCGGGGAGCTGTTTTTT CASSMAGGHMDTGELFF NA TRBJ2-2 TRBV19 TRBD2
TGTGCCAGCAGGTTAGAGGGGGCCTACAATGAGCAGTTCTTC CASRLEGAYNEQFF NA TRBJ2-1 TRBV7-9 NA
TGTGCCAGCAGCTTGGATCTGGACAGCTACGAGCAGTACTTC CASSLDLDSYEQYF NA TRBJ2-7 TRBV5-6 NA
TGCAGCGTTGATCCCCGGGACACGTATGGAAACACCATATATTTT CSVDPRDTYGNTIYF few TRBJ1-3 TRBV29-1 NA
TGCGCCAGCAGCCAACCCAGGGGCCGGGAGACCCAGTACTTC CASSQPRGRETQYF NA TRBJ2-5 TRBV4-1 NA
TGTGCCAGCAGCTTAGGGGGAGCCGGTGAGCAGTTCTTC CASSLGGAGEQFF NA TRBJ2-1 TRBV11-2 NA
TGTGCCAGTAGTATAGGGACATTGAACACCGGGGAGCTGTTTTTT CASSIGTLNTGELFF NA TRBJ2-2 TRBV19 NA
TGTGCCAGCAATCCGGGACAGGGAAGATACGAGCAGTACTTC CASNPGQGRYEQYF NA TRBJ2-7 TRBV6-5 TRBD1
TGTGCCAGCAGTTCACAAGATACTAACTATGGCTACACCTTC CASSSQDTNYGYTF NA TRBJ1-2 TRBV6-5 NA
TGTGCCAGCAACCCTGGGGGGGTTGGGGCTAACTATGGCTACACCTTC CASNPGGVGANYGYTF once TRBJ1-2 TRBV5-4 NA
TGCGCCAGCAGCTTGGCGGTCACTAGCGGGGCCCAAGAGACCCAGTACTTC CASSLAVTSGAQETQYF NA TRBJ2-5 TRBV5-1 TRBD2
TGTGCCAGCAGTTACTCGAACAGTGAAGCTTTCTTT CASSYSNSEAFF few TRBJ1-1 TRBV6-6 NA
TGTGCCAGCAGTGAATCAGGGCTTCCACCCCTCCACTTT CASSESGLPPLHF few TRBJ1-6 TRBV25-1 NA
TGTGCCACCAGCAGAGATCGGGATAGGGGGCAGCCCCAGCATTTT CATSRDRDRGQPQHF NA TRBJ1-5 TRBV15 NA
TGTGCCAGCAGCCAAGATGCGACAGCCAGCTATGGCTACACCTTC CASSQDATASYGYTF NA TRBJ1-2 TRBV4-2 NA
TGTGCCAGCAGCGACTCCGGGACAGGAGTCTATGGCTACACCTTC CASSDSGTGVYGYTF few TRBJ1-2 TRBV7-9 TRBD1
TGTGCCAGTAGTAAGAGACAGGGGGCTCACACTGAAGCTTTCTTT CASSKRQGAHTEAFF NA TRBJ1-1 TRBV19 TRBD1
TGTGCCAGCTCACCACTCGAACGGGGCTACGAGCAGTACTTC CASSPLERGYEQYF NA TRBJ2-7 TRBV18 NA
TGTGCCAGTAGTATTCTTCCCGTCACGGGGACTGAAGCTTTCTTT CASSILPVTGTEAFF NA TRBJ1-1 TRBV19 NA
TGTGCCAGCAGCTTATTGTGGGGAGGCAACACTGAAGCTTTCTTT CASSLLWGGNTEAFF NA TRBJ1-1 TRBV11-2 NA
TGTGCCAGCAGCTTAATGGGCGGGGGGGCCGGAGATACGCAGTATTTT CASSLMGGGAGDTQYF NA TRBJ2-3 TRBV7-3 TRBD2
TGTGCCAGCCTTCGGGCTGGGGCCAACGTCCTGACTTTC CASLRAGANVLTF NA TRBJ2-6 TRBV27 NA
TGTGCCAGTAGTATCCGACTAGCGGGAGTTGTCGAGCAGTACTTC CASSIRLAGVVEQYF NA TRBJ2-7 TRBV19 TRBD2
TGTGCCAGCAGCTACATGGGCTATGGGACTGAAGCTTTCTTT CASSYMGYGTEAFF NA TRBJ1-1 TRBV5-4 NA
TGCGCCAGCGGCGCGACAGGGGCCTCGGGAAAACTGTTTTTT CASGATGASGKLFF NA TRBJ1-4 TRBV5-1 TRBD1
TGCGCCAGCAGCCCCGCCGGGGGTACGCAGTATTTT CASSPAGGTQYF NA TRBJ2-3 TRBV5-1 NA
TGTGCCAGCAGCAGCCCACCTAGCGGGGGGGCCAGTGTTTTGTTCTTC CASSSPPSGGASVLFF NA TRBJ2-1 TRBV4-2 TRBD2
TGTGCCAGCAGCTCCGGGACAGGCTATAATTCACCCCTCCACTTT CASSSGTGYNSPLHF NA TRBJ1-6 TRBV7-3 TRBD1
TGCGCCAGCAGCCAAGATCTAGCACCCTACGAGCAGTACTTC CASSQDLAPYEQYF NA TRBJ2-7 TRBV4-1 NA
TGTGCCAGCAGCTTATGTACTAGCGGGGAACTTTGGACAGATACGCAGTATTTT CASSLCTSGELWTDTQYF few TRBJ2-3 TRBV11-3 TRBD2
TGTGCCAGCAGTTTATACGGGACTAGCGGGAGGTCGAATGAGCAGTTCTTC CASSLYGTSGRSNEQFF NA TRBJ2-1 TRBV27 TRBD2
TGTGCCAGCAGTCGGGGCACTGAAGCTTTCTTT CASSRGTEAFF NA TRBJ1-1 TRBV6-5 NA
TGTTCCAGCAGCTTTTTAGGGAGGAACCAAGAGACCCAGTACTTC CSSSFLGRNQETQYF NA TRBJ2-5 TRBV7-9 NA
TGTGCCAGCAGTGGACTAAGGGAGACCCAGTACTTC CASSGLRETQYF NA TRBJ2-5 TRBV2 NA
TGTGCCAGCAGTTTCGGACTCGAAGAAAACATTCAGTACTTC CASSFGLEENIQYF NA TRBJ2-4 TRBV28 NA
TGTGCCAGCAGCGCGGGACGGCAGGAGCCCCAGCATTTT CASSAGRQEPQHF once TRBJ1-5 TRBV7-8 NA
TGTGCCAGCAGCTCCGTACCGGGACTAGCGGGGGAAGAAGATACGCAGTATTTT CASSSVPGLAGEEDTQYF NA TRBJ2-3 TRBV7-3 TRBD2
TGTGCCGGTACCCGAAACAGGGTGGTCGGAAACACCATATATTTT CAGTRNRVVGNTIYF NA TRBJ1-3 TRBV6-5 NA
TGTGCCAGCTCACCATCCGTTTCGGGGGTTTACTGCGAGCAGTACTTC CASSPSVSGVYCEQYF NA TRBJ2-7 TRBV18 NA
TGTGCCAGCAGCTTATTGGCCCGAGAGACCCAGTACTTC CASSLLARETQYF NA TRBJ2-5 TRBV7-2 NA
TGTGCCAGCAGCCCAGACCCTCGGGGTCAGCCCCAGCATTTT CASSPDPRGQPQHF NA TRBJ1-5 TRBV5-6 NA
TGTGCCAGCACCCGCAGAGGGGAAAAACTGTTTTTT CASTRRGEKLFF NA TRBJ1-4 TRBV9 NA
TGTGCCAGCAGTTTAGGGGGCGACAGGGACCATGAAAAACTGTTTTTT CASSLGGDRDHEKLFF NA TRBJ1-4 TRBV28 TRBD1
TGTGCTAGTGGTTTGACGGAGTTGAACACTGAAGCTTTCTTT CASGLTELNTEAFF NA TRBJ1-1 TRBV12-5 NA
TGTGCCACTACACCTAGCGGCCCGTCGAATGAGCAGTTCTTC CATTPSGPSNEQFF NA TRBJ2-1 TRBV15 TRBD2
TGCGCCAGCAGCCAAGATCAGGGACTAGCGTACAATGAGCAGTTCTTC CASSQDQGLAYNEQFF NA TRBJ2-1 TRBV4-1 TRBD2
TGTGCCACCAGCAGAGGGGACAGCCACTCTGGGGCCAACGTCCTGACTTTC CATSRGDSHSGANVLTF NA TRBJ2-6 TRBV15 TRBD1
TGTGCCAGCAGTTACCCCCCCCCTAGCGGGAGCTACGAGCAGTACTTC CASSYPPPSGSYEQYF few TRBJ2-7 TRBV6-5 TRBD2
TGTGCCAGCAGCCAAGGGGGGGGGATCAATGAGCAGTTCTTC CASSQGGGINEQFF NA TRBJ2-1 TRBV4-2 TRBD2